The 5 T cell receptor beta chains presented below share a single source sample, sequenced in a study of Graves' ophthalmopathy and Graves' hyperthyroidism. Amplification from RNA transcripts yielded the TCR beta CDR3 regions. Investigators did first-round RT-PCR with HTBI primers, then second-round multiplex PCR. TCRdb redid the calling of the multiplex PCR reads with MiXCR, one entry per CDR3 protein. The table records 1 million to 1.3 million distinct CDR3 sequences, 35% to 40% of them present only once. The sample consisted of peripheral blood or thyroid tissue (not recorded which). The receptors stem from an adult man with Graves' hyperthyroidism.

This clonotype turned up a few times. The chain is built from TRBV4-2 and TRBJ2-7; 11 positions match TRBD2. With 5 bases clipped from V and 4 bases from J, the junction kept 13 bases outside the gene matches. CDR3 size: 17 residues. CDR1 and CDR2 from the germline V gene are LGHNA and YNFKEQ. The CDR3: CASSLGVSGGAWYEQYF. The DNA of the CDR3 is TGTGCCAGCAGCTTAGGGGTTAGCGGGGGGGCCTGGTACGAGCAGTACTTC.

The gene calls are TRBV19 and TRBJ2-1; possible D gene TRBD2, 6 bases. Germline CDR1 LNHDA, CDR2 SQIVND (reference sequence). The CDR3 is made up of 13 amino acids. Trimming removed 6 bases at V and 10 bases at J, with 16 bases between. The CDR3 region is CASRIPLGLEQFF. In DNA form, the CDR3 reads TGTGCCAGTAGGATTCCCCTAGGACTAGAGCAGTTCTTC.

The J gene is TRBJ2-7, the V gene TRBV19; TRBD2 aligns across 10 bases. Germline-derived CDR1 and CDR2 are LNHDA and SQIVND (reference sequence). Trimming removed 10 bases from V and 4 bases from J; junction bases left unmatched: 10. This CDR3 region has 14 residues. The CDR3 sequence: CATQSGGAGYEQYF. The CDR3 region has the DNA TGTGCCACCCAGAGCGGGGGGGCCGGGTACGAGCAGTACTTC. Supplemented by reference TRBV19 and TRBJ2-7, the full variable domain reads DGGITQSPKYLFRKEGQNVTLSCEQNLNHDAMYWYRQDPGQGLRLIYYSQIVNDFQKGDIAEGYSVSREKKESFPLTVTSAQKNPTAFYLCATQSGGAGYEQYFGPGTRLTVT.

In its sample, this clonotype was seen many times. V and J are TRBV19 and TRBJ1-5, with D tentatively TRBD1 (5 bases). This CDR3 region has 16 residues. The germline V and J ends were trimmed by 8 bases and 0 bases, with 17 bases remaining between them. Germline-derived CDR1 and CDR2 are LNHDA and SQIVND (reference sequence). CDR3 region: CASGADRLYSNQPQHF. CDR3 in DNA: TGTGCCAGTGGGGCCGACAGACTATATAGCAATCAGCCCCAGCATTTT.

The rearrangement links TRBV4-3 to TRBJ1-3; D is uncertain. This CDR3 spans 15 amino acids. From germline, CDR1 is LGHNA and CDR2 YSLEER. Between the trimmed V and J ends, which lost 1 base and 0 bases, there was a span of 7 bases. In DNA form, the CDR3 reads TGCGCCAGCAGCCAAGCCGCTAACTCTGGAAACACCATATATTTT. It translates to CASSQAANSGNTIYF.